This T cell receptor (beta chain) was captured in a study of blood T cell repertoires in COVID-19. Study-level background: Samples came from the United States, Italy and Spain, spanning acute and convalescent COVID-19. PBMCs, B-cell-depleted T cells, or T cells were the source of the cDNA or gDNA that made up the material.

This clone has a handful of counts. Source study methods: Cell counts per sample came from amplifying reference gene primers. Measured with immunoSEQ multiplex PCR; TCRdb has only the in-frame clones, and not every one. The V and J calls and clone size come from that table; D and trimming were worked out from the DNA. Of about 110,000 clones in the sample, over 75% were seen once. This CDR3 is built from 14 residues. Germline CDR1 is LGHDT and CDR2 is YNNKEL (reference sequence). V lost 1 base, J lost 4 bases, and 10 bases lay in between. Input material: peripheral blood. The clonotype comes from a man aged 50-59 years with acute or convalescent COVID-19. This chain links TRBV3-1 (or the pseudogene TRBV3-2) with TRBJ1-1; D may be TRBD1 (5 bases). The CDR3 DNA sequence: TGTGCCAGCAGCCAAGGGGGGACTCGCACTGAAGCTTTCTTT. Encoded protein: CASSQGGTRTEAFF.